This TCR beta chain was sequenced during a study of blood T cell repertoires in COVID-19. Study overall: T cells, B-cell-depleted T cells, or PBMCs supplied cDNA or gDNA.

As handled by the study authors: Amplifying reference gene primers gave estimates of nucleated cell counts. The assay was immunoSEQ multiplex PCR, and TCRdb's table has in-frame clones only and misses some. The V and J calls and clone size are taken from that table; D and trimming were inferred from the DNA. The sample carries about 190,000 clones, nearly 90% recorded once. Deletions cut 0 bases from V and 2 bases from J, with 8 bases between. The germline V gene has CDR1 SNHLY and CDR2 FYNNEI. CDR3 length: 14 residues. Specimen: peripheral blood. This clonotype originated in a man in his 60s with active or convalescent COVID-19. The V and J genes are TRBV2 and TRBJ2-7; D is unclear. This CDR3 is CASSEAFLPYEQYF. CDR3 coding DNA: TGTGCCAGCAGTGAAGCGTTTCTACCCTACGAGCAGTACTTC.